These 32 T cell receptor beta chains were sequenced from one sample in a study of cytomegalovirus exposure and HLA in healthy donors. Only in-frame clones appear in the TCRdb table, and some are missing; sequencing was by immunoSEQ multiplex PCR. The sample has 90,000 or so clones, 85% seen once. The source material was PBMCs. These receptors were collected from a man aged 18 to 35 in good health and CMV-seropositive.

The chain employs TRBV5-1 and TRBJ2-1, with D possibly TRBD1 on 5 matching bases. Germline CDR1 and CDR2: SGHRS and YFSETQ. CDR3 length: 16 amino acids. The ends were cut back, 0 bases at V and 2 bases at J, with 12 bases in the middle. For the CDR3, the DNA is TGCGCCAGCAGCTTGGTGGCGACAGCCACCTACAATGAGCAGTTCTTC. The encoded protein is CASSLVATATYNEQFF.

The sample holds a few counts of this clone. V is TRBV6-5 and J is TRBJ2-7; possibly TRBD1 for D (5 bases). Trimming cost V 10 bases and J 3 bases, with 13 bases left between them. Germline V lookup: CDR1 MNHEY, CDR2 SVGAGI. CDR3 size: 12 residues. In DNA, the CDR3 is TGTGCCACCCACCAGGGCTGCTACGAGCAGTACGTC. The encoded protein is CATHQGCYEQYV.

The chain employs TRBV9 and TRBJ2-5; 8 positions agree with TRBD2. This CDR3 has 16 amino acids. After removal of 4 bases from V and 1 base from J, the junction contained 9 bases not matched to a gene. CDR1 is SGDLS, CDR2 YYNGEE, per germline. The CDR3 here is CASSPGVAGTQETQYF. The CDR3 coding sequence is TGTGCCAGCAGCCCAGGGGTAGCGGGAACCCAAGAGACCCAGTACTTC.

This chain joins TRBV9 and TRBJ2-2, with 9 nucleotides matching TRBD1. The V gene's germline CDR1 is SGDLS and CDR2 YYNGEE. J lost 1 base, V lost 3 bases, and 4 bases had no gene match. This CDR3 contains 16 residues. For the CDR3, the DNA is TGTGCCAGCAGCGCGAACAGGGGGCGGAACACCGGGGAGCTGTTTTTT. The encoded protein is CASSANRGRNTGELFF. The full variable domain, with the rest looked up from reference TRBV9 and TRBJ2-2, is DSGVTQTPKHLITATGQRVTLRCSPRSGDLSVYWYQQSLDQGLQFLIQYYNGEERAKGNILERFSAQQFPDLHSELNLSSLELGDSALYFCASSANRGRNTGELFFGEGSRLTVL.

This clone was found once. The rearrangement joins TRBV5-1 to TRBJ2-7; tentative D call: TRBD2 (5 bases). The germline V gene encodes CDR1 SGHRS and CDR2 YFSETQ. The CDR3 length is 14 residues. The V end was cut by 0 bases, the J end by 2 bases, with 9 bases between. CDR3 DNA sequence: TGCGCCAGCAGCTTGGTGGAGGACGCCTACGAGCAGTACGTC. Translating gives CASSLVEDAYEQYV.

The V gene is TRBV7-7, the J gene TRBJ2-1; TRBD2 is a possible D gene (5 bases). Germline V lookup: CDR1 SSHAT, CDR2 FNYEAQ (reference sequence). The CDR3 length is 13 residues. Trimming stripped 2 bases from V and 7 bases from J, with 9 bases between. The DNA of the CDR3 is TGTGCCAGCAGCTTATTATCGGGAAATGAGCAGTTCTTC. This sequence encodes CASSLLSGNEQFF. The full variable domain, completed using reference TRBV7-7 and TRBJ2-1, is GAGVSQSPRYKVTKRGQDVTLRCDPISSHATLYWYQQALGQGPEFLTYFNYEAQPDKSGLPSDRFSAERPEGSISTLTIQRTEQRDSAMYRCASSLLSGNEQFFGPGTRLTVL.

This sequence joins TRBV28 and TRBJ1-5, with D perhaps matching TRBD1 (6 bases). The CDR3 covers 16 residues. Germline lookup yields CDR1 MDHEN and CDR2 SYDVKM. Trimming took 5 bases from V and 0 from J, leaving 14 bases between them. The CDR3 here is CASSELQGSSNQPQHF. The CDR3 DNA reads as TGTGCCAGCAGTGAACTGCAGGGGTCTAGCAATCAGCCCCAGCATTTT. The variable domain in full, completed from reference TRBV28 and TRBJ1-5, reads DVKVTQSSRYLVKRTGEKVFLECVQDMDHENMFWYRQDPGLGLRLIYFSYDVKMKEKGDIPEGYSVSREKKERFSLILESASTNQTSMYLCASSELQGSSNQPQHFGDGTRLSIL.

The J gene is TRBJ2-2, the V gene TRBV19; TRBD1 is a possible D gene (6 bases). Germline V lookup: CDR1 LNHDA, CDR2 SQIVND (reference sequence). The CDR3 loop spans 14 amino acids. V was cut by 6 bases and J by 0 bases, with 8 bases left in between. In DNA, the CDR3 is TGTGCCAGTAGCGGACAGTCGAACACCGGGGAGCTGTTTTTT. Encoded protein: CASSGQSNTGELFF.

The rearrangement joins TRBV6-5 to TRBJ1-1; D is undetermined. Germline loops: CDR1 MNHEY, CDR2 SVGAGI. The CDR3 is made up of 14 amino acids. V was trimmed by 8 bases and J by 5 bases, leaving 18 bases between them. The CDR3 DNA follows: TGTGCCAGCCAGCAGTTGGAGGTGAGGACTGAAGCTTTCTTT. Protein sequence: CASQQLEVRTEAFF.

As DNA, the CDR3 is TGTGCCAGCAGTTTCACAGGGCCCGTGGGGGAGCAGTACTTC. Translation: CASSFTGPVGEQYF. This chain joins TRBV6-1 and TRBJ2-7; maybe TRBD1 (6 bases). This CDR3 is 14 amino acids long. V lost 5 bases and J 7 bases, leaving 18 bases between the germline ends. Germline V lookup: CDR1 MNHNS, CDR2 SASEGT.

A note on this clone: Since a much larger clone is just one base distant, this may be a read error. The rearrangement links TRBV14 to TRBJ2-3; D is unresolved. V was shortened by 3 bases and J by 4 bases, with 2 bases between the two germline ends. The CDR3 sequence is 11 residues long. Germline V gene lookup returns CDR1 SGHDN and CDR2 FVKESK. CDR3 bases: TGTGCCAGCAGCCACGCAGATACGCAGTATTTT. Translated, it gives CASSHADTQYF.

The chain employs TRBV18 and TRBJ1-1; the D is unclear. V was clipped by 2 bases and J by 3 bases, with 7 bases between them. The CDR3 runs to 13 residues. CDR1 is KGHSH, CDR2 LQKENI, per germline. The CDR3 reads CASSPGEDTEAFF. The CDR3, as DNA: TGTGCCAGCTCACCAGGGGAGGACACTGAAGCTTTCTTT. The variable domain in full, completed from reference TRBV18 and TRBJ1-1, reads NAGVMQNPRHLVRRRGQEARLRCSPMKGHSHVYWYRQLPEEGLKFMVYLQKENIIDESGMPKERFSAEFPKEGPSILRIQQVVRGDSAAYFCASSPGEDTEAFFGQGTRLTVV.

CDR3 loop: CASSAATYNEQFF. As DNA, the CDR3 is TGCGCCAGCAGCGCTGCCACTTACAATGAGCAGTTCTTC. The gene calls are TRBV5-1 and TRBJ2-1; D not resolved. The V end lost 4 bases, the J end lost 4 bases, and 9 bases lay between the germline ends. In germline, CDR1 is SGHRS, CDR2 YFSETQ. This CDR3 contains 13 residues.

This clone has just one count. This sequence joins TRBV2 and TRBJ1-1, with TRBD1 matching 9 bases. The CDR3 has 13 amino acids. Germline CDR1 and CDR2: SNHLY and FYNNEI. The V gene end was trimmed by 7 bases and the J gene end by 6 bases; junction bases not matched to a gene: 6. CDR3 in amino acids: CASTGTGSSEAFF. The CDR3 DNA reads TGTGCCAGCACAGGGACAGGGTCTTCTGAAGCTTTCTTT.

Here the CDR3 DNA reads TGTGCCAGCAGTTACTCGGGACAGAACACCGGGGAGCTGTTTTTT. It specifies CASSYSGQNTGELFF. The rearrangement links TRBV6-5 to TRBJ2-2, with D tentatively TRBD1 (6 bases). CDR1 is MNHEY and CDR2 is SVGAGI in the germline V gene. Trimming pared 0 bases from V and 1 base from J, leaving 6 bases between. This CDR3 comprises 15 residues.

The chain has TRBV28 and TRBJ1-2; no firm D call. Trimming left V 6 bases short and J 4 bases short, with 9 bases between. The V gene's germline CDR1 is MDHEN and CDR2 SYDVKM. This CDR3 has 12 residues. CDR3 region: CASRGAGYGYTF. Written as DNA, the CDR3 is TGTGCCAGCAGGGGAGCGGGCTATGGCTACACCTTC.

The chain links TRBV12-5 to TRBJ2-1; 8 bases map to TRBD1. The J segment lost 9 bases and the V segment lost 6 bases, leaving 13 bases of the junction unmatched. In germline, CDR1 is LGHNT, CDR2 FRNRAP. The length of the CDR3 is 15 residues. The CDR3 DNA reads as TGTGCTAGTGGCCTGACCGGGACAGGACTTAGTGAGCAGTTCTTC. It yields the protein CASGLTGTGLSEQFF.

This chain joins TRBV7-9 and TRBJ2-1; TRBD2 agrees at 8 bases. The CDR3 is 18 amino acids. The J segment lost 0 bases and the V segment lost 3 bases, leaving 10 bases of the junction unmatched. CDR1 and CDR2 (germline): SEHNR, FQNEAQ (reference sequence). The CDR3 sequence: CASSFGLAERSSYNEQFF. The CDR3 nucleotides are TGTGCCAGCAGCTTCGGACTAGCCGAACGGAGCTCCTACAATGAGCAGTTCTTC.

The chain couples TRBV5-1 to TRBJ2-4, with TRBD1 identical over 9 bases. Germline CDR1 reads SGHRS; CDR2 reads YFSETQ. This CDR3 spans 15 amino acids. V lost 4 bases, J lost 11 bases, and 13 bases stayed unmatched. CDR3: CASSADQKGQGVQYF. For the CDR3, the DNA is TGCGCCAGCAGCGCCGACCAAAAGGGACAGGGCGTTCAGTACTTC.

The V and J genes are TRBV7-9 and TRBJ2-1, with 8 bases that match TRBD2. The trim removed 5 bases at V and 0 bases at J, leaving 6 bases unmatched. Germline-derived CDR1 and CDR2 are SEHNR and FQNEAQ (reference sequence). This CDR3 is 16 amino acids long. The chain's CDR3 is CASSPQTSVSYNEQFF. The CDR3 DNA sequence: TGTGCCAGCAGCCCCCAGACTAGCGTCTCCTACAATGAGCAGTTCTTC.

The V gene is TRBV6-5, the J gene TRBJ2-7; 7 positions agree with TRBD2. Per the germline V gene, CDR1 is MNHEY and CDR2 is SVGAGI. Unmatched junction bases numbered 4, after V lost 0 bases and J lost 5 bases. CDR3 length: 14 residues. The CDR3 bases are TGTGCCAGCAGTTACTCGCGGGGGTCCCACGAGCAGTACTTC. As protein: CASSYSRGSHEQYF.

About this clone: One end of the junction is discordant with germline, which a read error may explain. The rearrangement links TRBV7-8 to TRBJ1-5; D unclear. CDR1 and CDR2 (germline): SGHVS, FQNEAQ. The CDR3 covers 16 residues. The CDR3 is CASSLANRLSSQPQHF. CDR3 DNA: TGTGCCAGCAGCTTAGCGAACAGATTAAGCAGTCAGCCCCAGCATTTT.

This chain connects TRBV27 to TRBJ1-2, with TRBD1 matching 7 bases. J was trimmed by 5 bases and V by 7 bases; bases with no gene match: 13. The germline gives CDR1 MNHEY, CDR2 SMNVEV (reference sequence). The CDR3 length is 15 residues. Here the CDR3 reads CASTSIGTEIYGYTF. The CDR3 region has the DNA TGTGCCAGCACATCCATCGGGACAGAAATTTATGGCTACACCTTC.

The V and J genes are TRBV4-2 and TRBJ2-5; D is unclear. The CDR3 has 14 residues. Trimming took 1 base from V and 3 from J, leaving 9 bases between them. Germline V gene data show CDR1 as LGHNA and CDR2 as YNFKEQ. CDR3 region: CASSQGQVKETQYF. The CDR3 DNA follows: TGTGCCAGCAGCCAAGGGCAGGTCAAAGAGACCCAGTACTTC.

This clone was recorded only once. The rearrangement joins TRBV28 to TRBJ1-2; perhaps TRBD1 as D (5 bases). Germline V gene sequence: CDR1 MDHEN, CDR2 SYDVKM. Trimming removed 8 bases from V and 8 bases from J, with 12 bases in between. The CDR3 is 11 residues long. CDR3 coding DNA: TGTGCCAGCGGACATCGAGAGGGCTACACCTTC. It specifies CASGHREGYTF.

The rearrangement links TRBV5-6 to TRBJ2-7, with D possibly being TRBD2 (6 bases). The length of the CDR3 is 16 residues. V was shortened by 4 bases and J by 0 bases, with 17 bases between the two germline ends. Germline CDR1 SGHDT, CDR2 YYEEEE. The CDR3 reads CASSLLRWEDSYEQYV. The CDR3 bases are TGTGCCAGCAGCCTGCTAAGGTGGGAGGACTCCTACGAGCAGTACGTC.

The chain recombines TRBV28 with TRBJ2-3, with D tentatively TRBD2 (5 bases). CDR1 and CDR2 from the germline V gene are MDHEN and SYDVKM. V lost 8 bases and J 4 bases, leaving 10 bases between the germline ends. This CDR3 is 12 amino acids long. CDR3 DNA: TGTGCCAGCGCGGGCGTGGCAGATACGCAGTATTTT. Translation gives CASAGVADTQYF.

This chain links TRBV27 with TRBJ2-1; D not resolved. The V gene lost 6 bases and the J gene lost 5 bases, with 20 bases spanning the gap. CDR1 is MNHEY, CDR2 SMNVEV, per germline (reference sequence). The CDR3 runs 16 residues. The CDR3 coding sequence is TGTGCCAGCAGCTCCAACCTTCAGAGAGAGGACAATGAGCAGTTCTTC. Protein sequence: CASSSNLQREDNEQFF.

The rearrangement links TRBV11-2 to TRBJ2-7, with TRBD2 as a possible D gene (6 bases). CDR3 size: 14 residues. CDR1 is SGHAT, CDR2 FQNNGV, per germline. The ends were cut back, 1 base at V and 4 bases at J, with 11 bases in the middle. The CDR3 nucleotides read TGTGCCAGCAGCTTAGGCGGGACCCAATACGAGCAGTACTTC. This gives the protein CASSLGGTQYEQYF.

The chain combines TRBV5-8 with TRBJ2-7; 12 positions match TRBD2. This CDR3 has 15 amino acids. The junction had 0 bases not matched to a gene; V was cut back by 0 bases and J by 2 bases. The germline gives CDR1 SGHTS, CDR2 YDEGEE. CDR3 sequence (DNA): TGTGCCAGCAGCTTGGCTAGCGGGAGGGCCTACGAGCAGTACTTC. Translating it yields CASSLASGRAYEQYF.

The chain carries TRBV5-5 and TRBJ2-7, with D perhaps TRBD1 (6 bases). Germline CDR1 and CDR2: SGHKS and YYEKEE (reference sequence). CDR3 length equals 19 residues. V was clipped by 1 base and J by 6 bases, with 29 bases between them. The CDR3 here is CASSLWLELPRTASLEQYV. CDR3 nucleotide sequence: TGTGCCAGCAGCTTGTGGCTCGAGTTACCGAGGACAGCTTCTCTCGAGCAGTACGTC.

Only one count was recorded for this clone. The V call is TRBV25-1, the J call TRBJ2-5; 13 positions agree with TRBD2. V shed 3 bases, J shed 2 bases, and the junction held 3 bases outside the gene matches. The CDR3 consists of 16 residues. Germline-derived CDR1 and CDR2 are MGHDK and SYGVNS. CDR3 residues: CASSDWTSGSQETQYF. CDR3 DNA sequence: TGTGCCAGCAGTGACTGGACTAGCGGGAGTCAAGAGACCCAGTACTTC.